This record looks at one T cell receptor (beta chain) sequence and its context. Its antigen is not known. This entry is derived from a study of graft-versus-host responses after intestinal transplantation. The wider study: Induction with anti-thymocyte globulin, then tacrolimus and steroids for three to four years, was given to all recipients. Study results and limitations: Recipient marrow harbored GvH clones, some of which surfaced first in ileum or blood.

The CDR3 covers 17 residues. Germline V lookup: CDR1 SEHNR, CDR2 FQNEAQ (reference sequence). The J segment lost 0 bases and the V segment lost 5 bases, leaving 9 bases of the junction unmatched. Using immunoSEQ multiplex PCR, the repertoire was profiled, and TCRdb retains in-frame clones only, with some absent. This table holds some 100,000 clones, about 93% found once. Source: unstimulated CD8+ T cells sorted from spleen or lymph node cells, taken before transplant. V usage is TRBV7-9 and J usage is TRBJ1-3; 8 bases align to TRBD1. This receptor was obtained from a human donor who was the organ donor for an intestinal transplant. The CDR3 region has the DNA TGTGCCAGCAGCGGACCCGTAACAGGGGGCTCTGGAAACACCATATATTTT. Amino acid sequence: CASSGPVTGGSGNTIYF.